This is a list of T cell receptor beta chains from one sample in a study of identical twins. TCRdb reprocessed the 5' RACE reads via MiXCR and lists one record per CDR3 protein. The sample consists of a few hundred thousand distinct CDR3 sequences, around 9.7% of them appearing once. Material: naive T cells sorted from blood. These receptors came from a woman aged 50 to 65 in good health. Each CDR3 is given with its conserved first and last residue. The D gene is left open where the match is weak. Only part of the rows carry a size: once, few, many, or a class if the clone is expanded.

j_call | v_call | d_call | clone_size | cdr3_nt | cdr3_aa
TRBJ1-1 | TRBV29-1 | . | many | TGCAGCGTCGCACAGAAGATGAACACTGAAGCTTTCTTT | CSVAQKMNTEAFF
TRBJ2-7 | TRBV5-1 | TRBD2 | . | TGCGCCAGCAGCTTGGCAACTAGCGGGGACGCGGAGCAGTACTTC | CASSLATSGDAEQYF
TRBJ2-4 | TRBV6-1 | . | . | TGTGCCAGCAGTGAAGCTCATGGGGGGCGCTTAGCGTTGGGCAAAAACATTCAGTACTTC | CASSEAHGGRLALGKNIQYF
TRBJ1-1 | TRBV29-1 | TRBD1 | many | TGCAGCGACGTACAGGGGGCAGGGACTGAAGCTTTCTTT | CSDVQGAGTEAFF
TRBJ1-2 | TRBV7-9 | . | few | TGTGCCAGCAGCTCCTCAGGTCCGAGGGACTATGGCTACACCTTC | CASSSSGPRDYGYTF
TRBJ2-1 | TRBV29-1 | TRBD2 | . | TGCAGCGTGAGGACTAGCGCGCACAATGAGCAGTTCTTC | CSVRTSAHNEQFF
TRBJ2-3 | TRBV20-1 | . | . | TGCAGTGCTAGGCCCCTATGGGAGCAGAGACATACGCAGTATTTT | CSARPLWEQRHTQYF
TRBJ2-1 | TRBV10-3 | TRBD1 | many | TGTGCCAGCGACCGGGACAGGGGGCGTAATGAGCAGTTCTTC | CASDRDRGRNEQFF
TRBJ2-1 | TRBV19 | TRBD2 | many | TGTGCCAGTAGTATAGGCGGGACTAGCGGTCACGCTGAGCAGTTCTTC | CASSIGGTSGHAEQFF
TRBJ2-7 | TRBV21-1 | . | . | TGTGCCAGCCGGACAGTATCCTACGAGCAGTACTTC | CASRTVSYEQYF
TRBJ1-3 | TRBV19 | TRBD1 | few | TGTGCCAGTGGGACAGACGGAAACACCATATATTTT | CASGTDGNTIYF
TRBJ2-3 | TRBV11-2 | TRBD2 | few | TGTGCCAGCAGCTTACTAGCGGGAACCTCCGATACGCAGTATTTT | CASSLLAGTSDTQYF
TRBJ1-1 | TRBV10-3 | . | few | TGTGCCATCGCTCGAGGGCGCGGGGACACTGAAGCTTTCTTT | CAIARGRGDTEAFF
TRBJ1-5 | TRBV3-1 | TRBD1 | many | TGTGCCAGCAGCGACAGGGCGGTAAATCAGCCCCAGCATTTT | CASSDRAVNQPQHF
TRBJ2-5 | TRBV11-2 | TRBD2 | many | TGTGCCAGCAGCTCCTTTGGGACTAGCGGTGGAGAGACCCAGTACTTC | CASSSFGTSGGETQYF
TRBJ2-1 | TRBV7-8 | TRBD2 | . | TGTGCCAGCAGCTTAGGGGGTAGCGGGAGCTCCTACAATGAGCAGTTCTTC | CASSLGGSGSSYNEQFF
TRBJ2-2 | TRBV5-1 | . | . | TGCGCCAGCAGGACAGAGAATACCGGGGAGCTGTTTTTT | CASRTENTGELFF
TRBJ2-5 | TRBV20-1 | TRBD2 | . | TGCAGTGCTAGCGGACTAGCGGGAGTCGGTGAGACCCAGTACTTC | CSASGLAGVGETQYF
TRBJ1-1 | TRBV29-1 | TRBD1 | few | TGCAGCGGGAGACAGGGAGTGGGCACTGAAGCTTTCTTT | CSGRQGVGTEAFF
TRBJ2-2 | TRBV29-1 | . | . | TGCAGCGTTGGAATGACAGGAAACACCGGGGAGCTGTTTTTT | CSVGMTGNTGELFF
TRBJ2-2 | TRBV30 | TRBD1 | few | TGTGCCTGCGACAGGGATCCGAACACCGGGGAGCTGTTTTTT | CACDRDPNTGELFF
TRBJ2-1 | TRBV4-2 | . | few | TGTGCCAGCAGCCCATTAGGAGGGGGGGTAAAGGAGCAGTTCTTC | CASSPLGGGVKEQFF
TRBJ2-3 | TRBV29-1 | TRBD1 | . | TGCAGCGTCGACAGGGATGTCACAGATACGCAGTATTTT | CSVDRDVTDTQYF
TRBJ2-1 | TRBV5-1 | TRBD2 | many | TGCGCCAGCAGCCTTCGACTAGCGGGACGCAATGAGCAGTTCTTC | CASSLRLAGRNEQFF
TRBJ2-1 | TRBV5-1 | TRBD1 | . | TGCGCCAGCAGCCCAGGACAGGGACTGAAGTTCTTC | CASSPGQGLKFF
TRBJ2-5 | TRBV4-1 | . | . | TGCGCCAGCAGCCAAGATGCTGGCTGGCAAGAGACCCAGTACTTC | CASSQDAGWQETQYF